This is a list of T cell receptor beta chains from one sample in a study of OX40 agonist ivuxolimab in advanced cancers. Clones were read by immunoSEQ multiplex PCR, and TCRdb kept only the in-frame ones, dropping some. Of several thousand clones detected, 70% to 80% appear once; the ten largest clones hold roughly 28%. This material consisted of CD4+ or CD8+ T cells sorted from blood, taken in a trial of the OX40 agonist ivuxolimab. The receptor source for this set is an adult with an advanced solid tumor such as melanoma, head and neck, liver or kidney cancer. Each CDR3 is given with its conserved first and last residue. D genes are given only for firm matches. Some rows have no size entry. The others give once, few or many, or a class for an expanded clone.

d_gene	v_gene	abundance	j_gene	CDR3aa	CDR3nt
.	TRBV28	.	TRBJ2-7	CASSMLLENEQYF	TGTGCCAGCAGTATGTTACTCGAGAACGAGCAGTACTTC
TRBD1	TRBV5-6	once	TRBJ2-5	CASSSPKYRGQETQYF	TGTGCCAGCAGCTCGCCGAAATACAGGGGACAAGAGACCCAGTACTTC
.	TRBV27	.	TRBJ1-2	CASRRALNHGYTF	TGTGCCAGCAGGAGGGCGTTGAACCATGGCTACACCTTC
.	TRBV2	few	TRBJ2-7	CASRKGSGDAYEQYF	TGTGCCAGCAGGAAGGGGTCAGGGGATGCTTACGAGCAGTACTTC
.	TRBV5-1	once	TRBJ2-2	CASSFFRDTNTGELFF	TGCGCCAGCAGCTTTTTCCGGGACACAAACACCGGGGAGCTGTTTTTT
TRBD1	TRBV19	.	TRBJ2-7	CAPGGCGTTYEQYF	TGTGCCCCAGGGGGCTGTGGGACCACCTACGAGCAGTACTTC
.	TRBV6-1	.	TRBJ2-2	CASSGDTGELFF	TGTGCCAGCTCGGGGGACACCGGGGAGCTGTTTTTT
.	TRBV15	.	TRBJ2-6	CATRSGPSGANVLTF	TGTGCCACCAGATCGGGGCCGTCTGGGGCCAACGTCCTGACTTTC
.	TRBV28	.	TRBJ1-2	CASSFSSWNGYTF	TGTGCCAGCAGTTTTAGTAGCTGGAATGGCTACACCTTC
TRBD2	TRBV29-1	.	TRBJ2-5	CSVFVAGEETQYF	TGCAGCGTTTTTGTAGCGGGAGAAGAGACCCAGTACTTC
.	TRBV6-6	.	TRBJ1-1	CASSKGNTEAFF	TGTGCCAGCAGTAAGGGGAACACTGAAGCTTTCTTT
.	TRBV5-6	large	TRBJ1-3	CASSLSSDSSGNTIYF	TGTGCCAGCAGCTTGAGTTCGGACAGCTCTGGAAACACCATATATTTT
.	TRBV20-1	few	TRBJ1-1	CSARVVTEAFF	TGCAGTGCTAGAGTGGTCACTGAAGCTTTCTTT
.	TRBV28	.	TRBJ2-7	CASSRQSTISYEQYF	TGTGCCAGCAGTCGTCAAAGCACCATCTCCTACGAGCAGTACTTC
.	TRBV5-4	.	TRBJ1-1	CASSLGGNTEAFF	TGTGCCAGCAGCTTGGGGGGGAACACTGAAGCTTTCTTT
.	TRBV2	.	TRBJ1-5	CASSPYGQPDQPQHF	TGTGCCAGCAGTCCCTATGGACAGCCAGATCAGCCCCAGCATTTT
.	TRBV5-6	.	TRBJ2-7	CASSFAGGSSYEQYF	TGTGCCAGCAGCTTTGCAGGAGGGAGCTCCTACGAGCAGTACTTC
TRBD2	TRBV28	.	TRBJ2-2	CASTFSGSSTGELFF	TGTGCCAGCACCTTCAGCGGGAGCTCAACCGGGGAGCTGTTTTTT
.	TRBV27	.	TRBJ1-5	CASSFGPHLNISNQPQHF	TGTGCCAGCAGTTTTGGCCCACACTTAAACATTAGCAATCAGCCCCAGCATTTT
.	TRBV7-9	.	TRBJ2-1	CASNSWTASSYNEQFF	TGTGCCAGCAATTCGTGGACGGCTAGCTCCTACAATGAGCAGTTCTTC
.	TRBV9	.	TRBJ2-2	CASSEGVGREELFF	TGTGCCAGCAGCGAGGGGGTTGGCCGGGAGGAGCTGTTTTTT
.	TRBV28	once	TRBJ2-1	CASSLGAGALYNEQFF	TGTGCCAGCAGTTTGGGGGCGGGGGCCCTCTACAATGAGCAGTTCTTC
.	TRBV6-1	.	TRBJ2-7	CASSESYHEQYF	TGTGCCAGCAGTGAATCCTACCACGAGCAGTACTTC
.	TRBV27	few	TRBJ1-1	CASSDGVNTEAFF	TGTGCCAGCAGTGACGGGGTGAACACTGAAGCTTTCTTT
TRBD2	TRBV7-2	.	TRBJ2-1	CASSLVPAGVWNEQFF	TGTGCCAGCAGCTTAGTTCCAGCGGGAGTGTGGAATGAGCAGTTCTTC
.	TRBV30	.	TRBJ2-1	CAWSVGGSEQFF	TGTGCCTGGAGTGTAGGCGGAAGTGAGCAGTTCTTC
.	TRBV27	.	TRBJ1-2	CASSRDGYGYTF	TGTGCCAGCAGCCGGGACGGCTATGGCTACACCTTC
TRBD2	TRBV10-1	.	TRBJ2-3	CASSEGTSGVTDTQYF	TGCGCCAGCAGTGAGGGGACTAGCGGGGTTACAGATACGCAGTATTTT
TRBD1	TRBV10-1	.	TRBJ2-7	CASSEGTGGNEQYF	TGCGCCAGCAGTGAGGGGACAGGGGGCAACGAGCAGTACTTC
TRBD1	TRBV5-1	.	TRBJ2-5	CASSSGQASDETQYF	TGCGCCAGCAGCTCTGGACAGGCTAGTGACGAGACCCAGTACTTC
TRBD2	TRBV4-3	.	TRBJ2-3	CASSQDSGDYTDTQYF	TGCGCCAGCAGCCAAGATTCGGGGGACTACACAGATACGCAGTATTTT
.	TRBV7-9	few	TRBJ1-1	CASSLASGSTEAFF	TGTGCCAGCAGCTTAGCGTCGGGGAGCACTGAAGCTTTCTTT
.	TRBV6-6	.	TRBJ1-4	CASSDWGRNEKLFF	TGTGCCAGCAGTGACTGGGGGAGGAATGAAAAACTGTTTTTT
TRBD2	TRBV19	.	TRBJ2-1	CASSIGGGPYNEQFF	TGTGCCAGTAGTATTGGCGGGGGGCCATACAATGAGCAGTTCTTC
.	TRBV5-6	.	TRBJ1-2	CASSSDSYYGYTF	TGTGCCAGCAGCTCGGACAGCTACTATGGCTACACCTTC
TRBD2	TRBV4-1	.	TRBJ2-3	CASSQAGSGISDTQYF	TGCGCCAGCAGCCAAGCGGGTAGCGGGATTTCAGATACGCAGTATTTT
.	TRBV6-5	.	TRBJ2-2	CASSYSGVNTGELFF	TGTGCCAGCAGTTACTCAGGGGTGAACACCGGGGAGCTGTTTTTT
.	TRBV28	.	TRBJ1-4	CASSLGGVNEKLFF	TGTGCCAGCAGTTTGGGAGGGGTGAATGAAAAACTGTTTTTT
.	TRBV28	few	TRBJ1-1	CASSLVRMNTEAFF	TGTGCCAGCAGTTTGGTCAGGATGAACACTGAAGCTTTCTTT
.	TRBV7-9	.	TRBJ2-6	CASSQQGSSGANVLTF	TGTGCCAGCAGCCAACAGGGTTCCTCTGGGGCCAACGTCCTGACTTTC
.	TRBV6-5	.	TRBJ1-2	CASSPITERDYGYTF	TGTGCCAGCAGCCCGATTACAGAACGGGACTATGGCTACACCTTC
TRBD1	TRBV11-3	.	TRBJ2-7	CASSSTSGTGGSYEQYF	TGTGCCAGCAGCTCGACCTCCGGGACAGGAGGGTCCTACGAGCAGTACTTC
TRBD2	TRBV9	.	TRBJ2-5	CASSVGLAVQETQYF	TGTGCCAGCAGCGTGGGACTAGCGGTCCAAGAGACCCAGTACTTC
.	TRBV27	.	TRBJ1-1	CASSGPTEAFF	TGTGCCAGCTCTGGGCCCACTGAAGCTTTCTTT
.	TRBV11-2	.	TRBJ2-5	CASSFVWGRETQYF	TGTGCCAGCAGCTTTGTTTGGGGTCGCGAGACCCAGTACTTC
.	TRBV9	.	TRBJ2-2	CASSVAGTGELFF	TGTGCCAGCAGCGTAGCGGGCACCGGGGAGCTGTTTTTT
.	TRBV5-6	.	TRBJ2-7	CASSETENYEQYF	TGTGCCAGCTCCGAAACAGAAAACTACGAGCAGTACTTC
.	TRBV2	large	TRBJ2-5	CASKEGLNQETQYF	TGTGCCAGCAAGGAAGGGCTGAACCAAGAGACCCAGTACTTC
.	TRBV27	.	TRBJ2-3	CASSLLTGARDTQYF	TGTGCCAGCAGTTTATTAACTGGGGCTCGGGATACGCAGTATTTT
.	TRBV7-9	.	TRBJ2-3	CASSLRPDTQYF	TGTGCCAGCAGCTTACGACCAGATACGCAGTATTTT
.	TRBV7-9	.	TRBJ2-6	CASSLYSGANVLTF	TGTGCCAGCAGCTTGTACTCTGGGGCCAACGTCCTGACTTTC
TRBD2	TRBV6-1	.	TRBJ2-7	CASSEVGLASYEQYF	TGTGCCAGCAGTGAAGTAGGACTAGCCTCCTACGAGCAGTACTTC
.	TRBV5-6	once	TRBJ2-7	CASSSVVRTDYEQYF	TGTGCCAGCAGCTCCGTAGTGAGGACGGACTACGAGCAGTACTTC